One and the same sample provided the 27 T cell receptor beta chains below, sequenced in a study of a mutant IDH1 vaccine in newly diagnosed glioma. Time point meaning: week 35, safety follow-up. What each vaccine dose contained was 300 ug of mutant IDH1 20-mer peptide, accompanied by topical imiquimod. Generated by immunoSEQ multiplex PCR, the TCRdb table keeps only in-frame clones and is missing some. Among approximately 50,000 clones listed, less than 90% were seen once. Their antigen targets remain unknown. Sample: PBMCs, taken from a glioma patient whose treatment included an IDH1 peptide vaccine. The receptors here all came from a man aged 40-50 years with glioma.

This clone was seen a few times. The CDR3 DNA reads as TGTGCCACCAGCAGAGGCTACAATGAGCAGTTCTTC. Translation: CATSRGYNEQFF. The rearrangement uses TRBV15 and TRBJ2-1, with unresolved D. Germline V lookup: CDR1 LNHNV, CDR2 YYDKDF (reference sequence). V dropped 1 base and J dropped 3 bases, with 1 base sitting between them. This CDR3 spans 12 amino acids. The variable domain in full, completed from reference TRBV15 and TRBJ2-1, reads DAMVIQNPRYQVTQFGKPVTLSCSQTLNHNVMYWYQQKSSQAPKLLFHYYDKDFNNEADTPDNFQSRRPNTSFCFLDIRSPGLGDTAMYLCATSRGYNEQFFGPGTRLTVL.

CDR3 DNA: TGTGCCAGCAGCCAATATTCAGGACTAAACACAGATACGCAGTATTTT. Translating gives CASSQYSGLNTDTQYF. This chain joins TRBV14 and TRBJ2-3; D possibly corresponds to TRBD2 (6 bases). The CDR3 covers 16 residues. Trimming removed 2 bases from V and 2 bases from J, with 14 bases in between. Germline assignment: CDR1 SGHDN and CDR2 FVKESK.

In its sample, this clone was seen a few times. This chain connects TRBV19 to TRBJ2-5; D is undetermined. CDR1 is LNHDA and CDR2 is SQIVND in the germline V gene (reference sequence). The ends were cut back, 5 bases at V and 1 base at J, with 2 bases in the middle. The CDR3 length is 11 residues. The CDR3 coding sequence is TGTGCCAGTAGTTTCCAAGAGACCCAGTACTTC. As protein: CASSFQETQYF.

The chain combines TRBV19 with TRBJ2-4; 12 bases line up with TRBD2. The CDR3 has 17 amino acids. Trimming cost V 7 bases and J 1 base; bases outside gene matches: 8. CDR1 LNHDA and CDR2 SQIVND come from the germline V gene (reference sequence). The CDR3 DNA is TGTGCCAGTACGACTAGCGGGAGAACGAGGGCCAAAAACATTCAGTACTTC. This gives the protein CASTTSGRTRAKNIQYF.

The count of this clone is one. The rearrangement links TRBV9 to TRBJ2-3, with TRBD2 identical over 8 bases. Germline CDR1 and CDR2: SGDLS and YYNGEE. This CDR3 is 16 amino acids long. V was pared by 0 bases and J by 2 bases, with 5 bases of the junction left unmatched. CDR3 residues: CASSVGTSGVTDTQYF. CDR3 DNA sequence: TGTGCCAGCAGCGTAGGAACTAGCGGAGTCACAGATACGCAGTATTTT.

CDR3 DNA sequence: TGTGCCAGCAGCTCCCGGGGGGGTCGGGAGCAGTACTTC. Translated: CASSSRGGREQYF. This chain links TRBV7-8 with TRBJ2-7, with 8 bases that match TRBD2. The CDR3 runs 13 residues. Germline CDR1 and CDR2: SGHVS and FQNEAQ. With V trimmed by 4 bases and J by 7 bases, 6 bases remained unmatched.

This clone was seen a handful of times. V gene TRBV5-1 combines with J gene TRBJ2-1; possibly TRBD2 for D (6 bases). CDR1 SGHRS and CDR2 YFSETQ come from the germline V gene. CDR3 length: 13 residues. V dropped 6 bases and J dropped 5 bases, with 12 bases sitting between them. CDR3 region: CASTLTSHNEQFF. CDR3 nucleotide sequence: TGCGCCAGCACCCTGACTAGTCACAATGAGCAGTTCTTC.

The chain employs TRBV19 and TRBJ2-7, with 10 bases that match TRBD2. The CDR3 totals 15 residues. V lost 3 bases to trimming and J lost 6 bases; unmatched junction nucleotides: 8. Germline CDR1 LNHDA, CDR2 SQIVND (reference sequence). The CDR3, as DNA: TGTGCCAGTAGTATGTCTAGCGGGAGCTCCCCCGAGCAGTACTTC. Translated, it gives CASSMSSGSSPEQYF. The variable domain in full, completed from reference TRBV19 and TRBJ2-7, reads DGGITQSPKYLFRKEGQNVTLSCEQNLNHDAMYWYRQDPGQGLRLIYYSQIVNDFQKGDIAEGYSVSREKKESFPLTVTSAQKNPTAFYLCASSMSSGSSPEQYFGPGTRLTVT.

The chain carries TRBV11-2 and TRBJ2-7; D is perhaps TRBD1 (7 bases). CDR1 and CDR2 from the germline V gene are SGHAT and FQNNGV. V was pared by 4 bases and J by 3 bases, with 13 bases between. This CDR3 has 14 residues. The CDR3, as DNA: TGTGCCAGCAGCTCCAACAGGGGAGGCTACGAGCAGTACTTC. It yields the protein CASSSNRGGYEQYF.

V usage is TRBV7-2 and J usage is TRBJ2-7; TRBD2 aligns across 11 bases. Germline V gene data show CDR1 as SGHTA and CDR2 as FQGNSA. With 5 bases clipped from V and 2 bases from J, the junction kept 8 bases outside the gene matches. The CDR3 is 16 residues long. The CDR3 nucleotides read TGTGCCAGCAGCCTCTCAACTAGCGGGAGACCCTACGAGCAGTACTTC. This sequence encodes CASSLSTSGRPYEQYF. Supplemented by reference TRBV7-2 and TRBJ2-7, the full variable domain reads GAGVSQSPSNKVTEKGKDVELRCDPISGHTALYWYRQSLGQGLEFLIYFQGNSAPDKSGLPSDRFSAERTGGSVSTLTIQRTQQEDSAVYLCASSLSTSGRPYEQYFGPGTRLTVT.

The chain couples TRBV7-9 to TRBJ2-7; D gene ambiguous. The V gene lost 4 bases and the J gene lost 2 bases, with 15 bases spanning the gap. Germline V gives CDR1 SEHNR, CDR2 FQNEAQ (reference sequence). This CDR3 contains 15 residues. The CDR3 reads CASSSSRAHPYEQYF. CDR3 nucleotide sequence: TGTGCCAGCAGCTCCAGCCGGGCCCACCCCTACGAGCAGTACTTC.

The chain recombines TRBV7-9 with TRBJ2-5; TRBD2 matches 8 bases. This CDR3 has 18 amino acids. Germline CDR1 SEHNR, CDR2 FQNEAQ (reference sequence). Losses at the gene ends were 4 bases for V and 4 bases for J; bases not matched to a gene: 17. In DNA form, the CDR3 reads TGTGCCAGCAGCTCCCGGGGGAGCGGGAGCTTTCCGGGAGAGACCCAGTACTTC. Residues: CASSSRGSGSFPGETQYF. Based on the CDR3 plus reference TRBV7-9 and TRBJ2-5, the full variable domain is DTGVSQNPRHKITKRGQNVTFRCDPISEHNRLYWYRQTLGQGPEFLTYFQNEAQLEKSRLLSDRFSAERPKGSFSTLEIQRTEQGDSAMYLCASSSRGSGSFPGETQYFGPGTRLLVL.

This chain connects TRBV5-1 to TRBJ2-1; 14 positions match TRBD2. V lost 4 bases to trimming and J lost 8 bases; unmatched junction nucleotides: 5. The CDR3 has 15 amino acids. Germline loops: CDR1 SGHRS, CDR2 YFSETQ. The CDR3 protein is CASSSGTSGRDEQFF. The CDR3, as DNA: TGCGCCAGCAGCAGCGGGACTAGCGGGAGAGATGAGCAGTTCTTC.

V is TRBV5-1 and J is TRBJ2-7, with D perhaps matching TRBD2 (5 bases). Deletions cut 0 bases from V and 0 bases from J, with 10 bases between. CDR3 length: 15 amino acids. Per germline, CDR1 SGHRS and CDR2 YFSETQ. The CDR3 DNA follows: TGCGCCAGCAGCTTGGGGCTAGCCCTCTCCTACGAGCAGTACTTC. Amino acids: CASSLGLALSYEQYF.

This clone was seen a few times. V and J are TRBV5-5 and TRBJ1-1; TRBD1 is a possible D gene (6 bases). The CDR3 consists of 15 residues. Trimming took off 4 bases at V and 1 base at J, with 14 bases between the two ends. Germline-derived CDR1 and CDR2 are SGHKS and YYEKEE (reference sequence). CDR3 nucleotide sequence: TGTGCCAGCAGCGGGCCACAGGGCCCGAACACTGAAGCTTTCTTT. Translation: CASSGPQGPNTEAFF.

J is TRBJ2-7 and V is TRBV6-5; no clear D gene. V dropped 8 bases and J dropped 0 bases, with 11 bases sitting between them. The germline CDR1 and CDR2 sequences are MNHEY and SVGAGI. This CDR3 spans 13 amino acids. Written as DNA, the CDR3 is TGTGCCAGCTCCCCCCAGATCTCCTACGAGCAGTACTTC. Translated, it gives CASSPQISYEQYF.

A few counts support this clone. V usage is TRBV14 and J usage is TRBJ1-4, with D unclear. The V and J ends lost 0 bases and 12 bases respectively, with 17 bases between them. CDR1 is SGHDN and CDR2 is FVKESK in the germline V gene. This CDR3 contains 15 residues. In DNA, the CDR3 is TGTGCCAGCAGCCAAGACCGGGCCACGGGTGAGGAACTGTTTTTT. This codes for CASSQDRATGEELFF.

The chain recombines TRBV19 with TRBJ1-3; D unclear. The CDR3 totals 14 residues. The germline V gene has CDR1 LNHDA and CDR2 SQIVND (reference sequence). Trimming left V 2 bases short and J 8 bases short, with 13 bases between. This CDR3 is CASSIRIGRDTIYF. DNA of the CDR3: TGTGCCAGTAGTATACGGATCGGTCGGGACACCATATATTTT.

The J gene is TRBJ2-3, the V gene TRBV4-3, with D hard to call. Between the trimmed V and J ends, which lost 4 bases and 10 bases, there was a span of 15 bases. The V gene's germline CDR1 is LGHNA and CDR2 YSLEER. The CDR3 runs to 13 residues. The CDR3 region is CASSLTHSGAQYF. The DNA for the CDR3 is TGCGCCAGCAGCCTAACTCACAGTGGAGCGCAGTATTTT.

In its sample, this clone was seen a few times. The chain combines TRBV21-1 with TRBJ2-1; the table names TRBD2, a call not compared with the DNA. TRBV21-1 is a pseudogene. This CDR3 comprises 16 residues. Here the CDR3 reads CASSKARTPREEGQFF. CDR3 bases: TGTGCCAGCAGCAAAGCTCGGACCCCTCGGGAGGAGGGGCAGTTCTTC.

This chain connects TRBV7-9 to TRBJ2-3, with 7 nucleotides matching TRBD1. Germline V gene data show CDR1 as SEHNR and CDR2 as FQNEAQ (reference sequence). The CDR3 contains 16 residues. The V and J ends lost 4 bases and 2 bases, in that order; junction bases with no gene match: 9. The CDR3 DNA follows: TGTGCCAGCAGCTCCAACAGGGGCCAAAACACAGATACGCAGTATTTT. Protein sequence: CASSSNRGQNTDTQYF.

The chain combines TRBV5-6 with TRBJ1-5, with 9 bases that match TRBD1. V shed 4 bases, J shed 0 bases, and the junction held 11 bases outside the gene matches. CDR1 is SGHDT, CDR2 YYEEEE, per germline. The CDR3 covers 18 residues. The CDR3 is CASSPWTGDYNSNQPQHF. The CDR3 DNA is TGTGCCAGCAGCCCATGGACAGGGGACTACAATAGCAATCAGCCCCAGCATTTT.

CDR3 in amino acids: CASSLNPGLAGVEQYF. As DNA, the CDR3 is TGCGCCAGCAGCTTAAACCCGGGACTAGCGGGAGTCGAGCAGTACTTC. V and J are TRBV5-1 and TRBJ2-7; 14 nucleotides align to TRBD2. Germline V gene sequence: CDR1 SGHRS, CDR2 YFSETQ. The ends lost 2 bases at V and 6 bases at J; junction bases unmatched: 7. This CDR3 spans 16 amino acids. Drawing the rest from reference TRBV5-1 and TRBJ2-7, the complete variable domain is KAGVTQTPRYLIKTRGQQVTLSCSPISGHRSVSWYQQTPGQGLQFLFEYFSETQRNKGNFPGRFSGRQFSNSRSEMNVSTLELGDSALYLCASSLNPGLAGVEQYFGPGTRLTVT.

J is TRBJ2-7 and V is TRBV7-2; D gene uncertain. The CDR3 consists of 14 residues. Trimming took off 2 bases at V and 2 bases at J, with 10 bases between the two ends. CDR1 and CDR2 from the germline V gene are SGHTA and FQGNSA. CDR3 residues: CASSLKGGTYEQYF. DNA of the CDR3: TGTGCCAGCAGCTTAAAAGGCGGTACCTACGAGCAGTACTTC.

V is TRBV7-2 and J is TRBJ1-6; D not resolved. The CDR3 has 13 residues. V lost 4 bases and J 13 bases, leaving 14 bases between the germline ends. CDR1 and CDR2 (germline): SGHTA, FQGNSA. The CDR3 is CASSSEATLPLHF. Here the CDR3 DNA reads TGTGCCAGCAGCTCGGAGGCGACTCTTCCCCTCCACTTT.

The CDR3 sequence: CASSPPGTGFEKLFF. In nucleotides, the CDR3 is TGTGCCAGCAGCCCACCCGGGACAGGGTTTGAAAAACTGTTTTTT. J is TRBJ1-4 and V is TRBV11-2, with TRBD1 identical over 9 bases. The V gene's germline CDR1 is SGHAT and CDR2 FQNNGV. This CDR3 region has 15 residues. After removal of 5 bases from V and 7 bases from J, the junction contained 8 bases not matched to a gene. The full variable domain, with the rest looked up from reference TRBV11-2 and TRBJ1-4, is EAGVAQSPRYKIIEKRQSVAFWCNPISGHATLYWYQQILGQGPKLLIQFQNNGVVDDSQLPKDRFSAERLKGVDSTLKIQPAKLEDSAVYLCASSPPGTGFEKLFFGSGTQLSVL.

The table lists this clone with a count of one. The rearrangement links TRBV18 to TRBJ2-3; TRBD2 is a possible D gene (5 bases). V gave up 2 bases and J gave up 0 bases, with 9 bases separating them. The CDR3 runs to 15 residues. The germline gives CDR1 KGHSH, CDR2 LQKENI. CDR3 amino acids: CASSPVSGSTDTQYF. CDR3 DNA sequence: TGTGCCAGCTCACCAGTCAGCGGTAGCACAGATACGCAGTATTTT.